This T cell receptor (beta chain) derives from a study of control samples from healthy donors and cancer patients. Sequenced by immunoSEQ multiplex PCR; TCRdb stores in-frame clones only, minus some. The sample lists 35,000 to 55,000 clones; more than 75% were seen once. The CDR3 is made up of 13 amino acids. Germline CDR1 MDHEN, CDR2 SYDVKM. V was shortened by 3 bases and J by 6 bases, with 11 bases between the two germline ends. Specimen: PBMCs. V is TRBV28 and J is TRBJ1-2; D unresolved. This clonotype was sampled from a woman in her sixties or seventies with lung cancer. The CDR3 sequence is CASSLGGGNGYTF. The CDR3 bases are TGTGCCAGCAGTTTGGGAGGAGGGAATGGCTACACCTTC.